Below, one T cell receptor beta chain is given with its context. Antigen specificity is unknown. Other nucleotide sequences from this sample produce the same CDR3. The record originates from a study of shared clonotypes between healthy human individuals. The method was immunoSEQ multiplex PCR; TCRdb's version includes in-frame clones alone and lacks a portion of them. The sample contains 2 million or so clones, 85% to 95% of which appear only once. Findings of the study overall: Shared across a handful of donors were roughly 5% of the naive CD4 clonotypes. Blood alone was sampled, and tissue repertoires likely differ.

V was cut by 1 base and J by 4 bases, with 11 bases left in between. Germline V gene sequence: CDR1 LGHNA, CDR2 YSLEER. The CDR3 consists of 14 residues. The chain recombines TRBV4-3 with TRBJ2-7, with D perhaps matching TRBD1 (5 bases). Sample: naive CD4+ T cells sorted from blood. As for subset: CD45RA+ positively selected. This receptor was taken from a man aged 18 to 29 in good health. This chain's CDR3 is CASSQGTQGYEQYF. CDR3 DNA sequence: TGCGCCAGCAGCCAAGGAACCCAGGGTTACGAGCAGTACTTC.